The next 31 T cell receptor beta chains were all read from a single sample in a study of Graves' ophthalmopathy and Graves' hyperthyroidism. Amplified material comprised TCR beta CDR3 regions derived from RNA transcripts. Second-round multiplex PCR came after a first-round RT-PCR that employed HTBI primers. TCRdb re-analysed the multiplex PCR reads in MiXCR, keeping a single row per CDR3 protein. The sample holds fewer than 650,000 distinct CDR3 sequences; about 24% are singletons and the top ten take about 6.6%. Specimen: peripheral blood. Receptors were obtained from a woman between 18 and 30 years old with stable Graves' hyperthyroidism. Some clones in this sample may be carry-over from other donors' samples.

At least ten counts were recorded for this clonotype. This sequence joins TRBV10-1 and TRBJ2-7, with D uncertain. Germline-derived CDR1 and CDR2 are WNHNN and SYGVQD (reference sequence). The CDR3 runs 12 residues. Between the trimmed V and J ends, which lost 3 bases and 4 bases, there was a span of 7 bases. Here the CDR3 DNA reads TGCGCCAGCAGTGAAAATAGATACGAGCAGTACTTC. Its translation is CASSENRYEQYF.

This clonotype was picked up a small number of times. This rearrangement joins TRBV27 to TRBJ2-3; 8 bases line up with TRBD2. Germline V gives CDR1 MNHEY, CDR2 SMNVEV (reference sequence). This CDR3 is built from 17 residues. The V segment lost 6 bases and the J segment 2 bases; nucleotides outside the gene matches: 13. This CDR3 reads CASSQLLLAELTDTQYF. The CDR3, as DNA: TGTGCCAGCAGCCAACTCCTACTAGCGGAGCTCACAGATACGCAGTATTTT.

This clonotype was detected ten times or more. The chain couples TRBV10-3 to TRBJ1-1, with D hard to call. This CDR3 has 14 amino acids. Germline-derived CDR1 and CDR2 are ENHRY and SYGVKD. Deletions cut 3 bases from V and 1 base from J, with 9 bases between. In DNA form, the CDR3 reads TGTGCCATCAGTGATTCCCGGGAGAACACTGAAGCTTTCTTT. Translation gives CAISDSRENTEAFF.

This clonotype was recorded at least ten times. The chain links TRBV25-1 to TRBJ1-2; a weak D match, TRBD1 (6 bases). CDR3 length equals 14 residues. The germline CDR1 and CDR2 sequences are MGHDK and SYGVNS. V was cut by 1 base and J by 4 bases, with 10 bases left in between. The CDR3 coding sequence is TGTGCCAGCAGTGAATCGGGGGGGCGCTATGGCTACACCTTC. As protein: CASSESGGRYGYTF.

This sequence joins TRBV25-1 and TRBJ2-7; 7 bases align to TRBD1. The germline CDR1 and CDR2 sequences are MGHDK and SYGVNS. This CDR3 has 14 amino acids. Losses at the gene ends were 6 bases for V and 3 bases for J; bases not matched to a gene: 8. In DNA form, the CDR3 reads TGTGCCAGCAGCCAGTCGGGACAGTTCTACGAGCAGTACTTC. Encoded protein: CASSQSGQFYEQYF.

This clonotype was counted at least ten times. The genes are TRBV7-2 and TRBJ1-2; a possible D gene is TRBD1 (5 bases). Germline V lookup: CDR1 SGHTA, CDR2 FQGNSA. Trimming pared 5 bases from V and 7 bases from J, leaving 17 bases between. There are 14 residues in the CDR3. The CDR3 loop reads CASSTPQGLSGYTF. In nucleotides, the CDR3 is TGTGCCAGCAGCACCCCCCAGGGTCTAAGTGGCTACACCTTC.

This clonotype was seen repeatedly, ten times or more. The V gene is TRBV12-3 or TRBV12-4, the J gene TRBJ2-2; D unclear. The length of the CDR3 is 15 residues. V was clipped by 3 bases and J by 6 bases, with 14 bases between them. The CDR3 reads CASSFTNYSPGELFF. CDR3 DNA sequence: TGTGCCAGCAGTTTCACGAATTACTCCCCCGGGGAGCTGTTTTTT.

The table lists this clonotype with many counts. The gene calls are TRBV2 and TRBJ2-7, with D possibly TRBD2 on 5 matching bases. The V end lost 7 bases, the J end lost 6 bases, and 16 bases lay between the germline ends. This CDR3 region has 13 residues. Germline V gene sequence: CDR1 SNHLY, CDR2 FYNNEI. The CDR3 DNA follows: TGTGCCAGCAAATGGCTCGGTCGGGGCGAGCAGTACTTC. Its translation is CASKWLGRGEQYF. Drawing the rest from reference TRBV2 and TRBJ2-7, the complete variable domain is EPEVTQTPSHQVTQMGQEVILRCVPISNHLYFYWYRQILGQKVEFLVSFYNNEISEKSEIFDDQFSVERPDGSNFTLKIRSTKLEDSAMYFCASKWLGRGEQYFGPGTRLTVT.

This clonotype was seen repeatedly, ten times or more. The chain recombines TRBV7-9 with TRBJ1-2; D not certain. Deletions cut 5 bases from V and 0 bases from J, with 16 bases between. The CDR3 extends over 16 amino acids. In germline, CDR1 is SEHNR, CDR2 FQNEAQ (reference sequence). The CDR3 loop is CASSPSAASSNYGYTF. For the CDR3, the DNA is TGTGCCAGCAGCCCCTCGGCAGCCTCCTCTAACTATGGCTACACCTTC.

V usage is TRBV14 and J usage is TRBJ1-1, with 10 bases identical to TRBD1. J was trimmed by 3 bases and V by 4 bases; bases with no gene match: 8. This CDR3 contains 16 residues. Per germline, CDR1 SGHDN and CDR2 FVKESK. CDR3 in amino acids: CASSPRGQGKDTEAFF. The CDR3 DNA reads TGTGCCAGCAGCCCACGGGGACAGGGGAAGGACACTGAAGCTTTCTTT.

This clonotype was picked up many times. V gene TRBV3-1 combines with J gene TRBJ1-1, with D tentatively TRBD1 (5 bases). This CDR3 spans 13 amino acids. Looked up from germline, CDR1 is LGHDT and CDR2 is YNNKEL (reference sequence). V was trimmed by 2 bases and J by 3 bases, leaving 7 bases between them. CDR3 in amino acids: CASSQRGDTEAFF. The CDR3 DNA sequence: TGTGCCAGCAGCCAACGGGGGGACACTGAAGCTTTCTTT.

The rearrangement uses TRBV6-2 or TRBV6-3 and TRBJ1-5, with no clear D. CDR1 is MNHEY and CDR2 is SVGEGT in the germline V gene. CDR3 length: 13 residues. Trimming left V 7 bases short and J 2 bases short, with 9 bases between. Here the CDR3 DNA reads TGTGCCAGCACCTTATACGGCAATCAGCCCCAGCATTTT. Translated, it gives CASTLYGNQPQHF.

Of note for this clonotype: This may come from a read error, since a much larger clone is one base off. The CDR3 does not end in the conserved phenylalanine or tryptophan, so this is likely a read error. The chain recombines TRBV28 with TRBJ1-6; possible D gene TRBD1, 5 bases. Germline-derived CDR1 and CDR2 are MDHEN and SYDVKM. V lost 10 bases and J lost 4, with 14 bases in between. The CDR3 runs to 14 residues. Here the CDR3 DNA reads TGTGCCACCAAGGGGAAGCCATATAATTCACCCCTCCACTCT. It is translated as CATKGKPYNSPLHS.

The table lists this clonotype with many counts. This chain joins TRBV20-1 and TRBJ2-5; 11 positions match TRBD2. With V trimmed by 5 bases and J by 3 bases, 2 bases remained unmatched. The V gene's germline CDR1 is DFQATT and CDR2 SNEGSKA (reference sequence). The CDR3 has 13 residues. In DNA, the CDR3 is TGCAGTGCTGGGGGACTAGCGGAAGAGACCCAGTACTTC. Its protein is CSAGGLAEETQYF.

There are many counts of this clonotype. This chain connects TRBV12-3 or TRBV12-4 to TRBJ1-2; D might be TRBD1 (5 bases). Trimming cost V 3 bases and J 7 bases, with 12 bases left between them. The CDR3 covers 13 residues. The CDR3 DNA reads as TGTGCCAGCAGTTTTGGGGGGGTCTCTGGCTACACCTTC. Translation gives CASSFGGVSGYTF.

This clonotype was seen ten or more times. The chain links TRBV12-3 or TRBV12-4 to TRBJ2-2, with D hard to call. Trimming cost V 5 bases and J 6 bases, with 16 bases left between them. This CDR3 has 15 residues. CDR3 nucleotides: TGTGCCAGCAGTCCCCGTTCTAGTGTCGCCGGGGAGCTGTTTTTT. It yields the protein CASSPRSSVAGELFF.

At least ten counts were recorded for this clonotype. CDR3 sequence: CASKGGNNSPLHF. The CDR3 bases are TGTGCCAGTAAGGGGGGCAATAATTCACCCCTCCACTTT. This rearrangement joins TRBV19 to TRBJ1-6; maybe TRBD1 (6 bases). The germline CDR1 and CDR2 sequences are LNHDA and SQIVND (reference sequence). The CDR3 contains 13 residues. The ends were cut back, 7 bases at V and 5 bases at J, with 9 bases in the middle. Based on the CDR3 plus reference TRBV19 and TRBJ1-6, the full variable domain is DGGITQSPKYLFRKEGQNVTLSCEQNLNHDAMYWYRQDPGQGLRLIYYSQIVNDFQKGDIAEGYSVSREKKESFPLTVTSAQKNPTAFYLCASKGGNNSPLHFGNGTRLTVT.

The rearrangement uses TRBV20-1 and TRBJ1-3; no firm D call. The CDR3 spans 16 residues. V lost 0 bases, J lost 2 bases, and 14 bases lay in between. Germline CDR1 and CDR2: DFQATT and SNEGSKA (reference sequence). CDR3 amino acids: CSARDQPGAAGNTIYF. CDR3 nucleotide sequence: TGCAGTGCTAGAGATCAGCCGGGTGCGGCTGGAAACACCATATATTTT.

This clonotype has only a few counts. DNA for the CDR3: TGTGCCAGCAGTTACTCGAAGTTTGCCCAGTCCAAAAACATTCAGTACTTC. Translating it yields CASSYSKFAQSKNIQYF. The genes are TRBV6-5 and TRBJ2-4; D gene ambiguous. CDR3 size: 17 residues. Trimming took off 0 bases at V and 2 bases at J, with 14 bases between the two ends. Germline V gene data show CDR1 as MNHEY and CDR2 as SVGAGI.

This clonotype was seen only a few times. The chain carries TRBV2 and TRBJ1-5; 9 bases line up with TRBD1. There are 14 residues in the CDR3. Germline V gene lookup returns CDR1 SNHLY and CDR2 FYNNEI. The V gene end was trimmed by 6 bases and the J gene end by 2 bases; junction bases not matched to a gene: 2. The CDR3 here is CASRGDRGNQPQHF. CDR3 sequence (DNA): TGTGCCAGCAGGGGGGACAGGGGCAATCAGCCCCAGCATTTT.

This clonotype was picked up many times. The rearrangement joins TRBV6-5 to TRBJ1-3; D gene ambiguous. Trimming stripped 8 bases from V and 2 bases from J, with 10 bases between. The CDR3 covers 13 residues. Looked up from germline, CDR1 is MNHEY and CDR2 is SVGAGI. DNA of the CDR3: TGTGCCAGCGTTTTAGTGCCTGGAAACACCATATATTTT. The encoded protein is CASVLVPGNTIYF.

This clonotype was seen repeatedly, ten times or more. The chain has TRBV5-1 and TRBJ1-6; a possible D gene is TRBD1 (6 bases). Deletions cut 1 base from V and 0 bases from J, with 14 bases between. From germline, CDR1 is SGHRS and CDR2 YFSETQ. This CDR3 is built from 18 residues. The DNA for the CDR3 is TGCGCCAGCAGCTTGTTGGCCAGGGGACACTCCTATAATTCACCCCTCCACTTT. This codes for CASSLLARGHSYNSPLHF.

At least ten counts were recorded for this clonotype. This sequence joins TRBV9 and TRBJ1-2; 11 bases are shared with TRBD1. The CDR3 totals 14 residues. With V trimmed by 3 bases and J by 7 bases, 5 bases remained unmatched. Germline CDR1 is SGDLS and CDR2 is YYNGEE. The CDR3 protein is CASSGGQGASGYTF. DNA for the CDR3: TGTGCCAGCAGCGGAGGACAGGGGGCTTCTGGCTACACCTTC.

This clonotype was counted a few times. The gene calls are TRBV28 and TRBJ1-1; D uncertain. Trimming cost V 7 bases and J 3 bases, with 12 bases left between them. The germline V gene has CDR1 MDHEN and CDR2 SYDVKM. CDR3 length: 13 residues. The DNA of the CDR3 is TGTGCCAGCAATGACGGATGGGACACTGAAGCTTTCTTT. Residues: CASNDGWDTEAFF.

This clonotype was picked up many times. The chain joins TRBV11-1 to TRBJ1-2; tentatively, D is TRBD1 (5 bases). Germline CDR1 reads SGHAT; CDR2 reads FQDESV (reference sequence). V shed 1 base and J shed 1 base, with 13 bases lying between them. There are 16 residues in the CDR3. The CDR3 loop reads CASSLEGQQVNYGYTF. CDR3 nucleotides: TGTGCCAGCAGCTTAGAAGGACAACAAGTTAACTATGGCTACACCTTC.

This chain links TRBV6-1 with TRBJ1-2; D remains unclear. Deletions cut 3 bases from V and 4 bases from J, with 9 bases between. The CDR3 sequence is 13 residues long. Germline-derived CDR1 and CDR2 are MNHNS and SASEGT. For the CDR3, the DNA is TGTGCCAGCAGTGACAACAGAGTCTATGGCTACACCTTC. This gives the protein CASSDNRVYGYTF.

This chain uses TRBV28 with TRBJ2-5, with 7 bases matching TRBD1. The V segment lost 7 bases and the J segment 0 bases; nucleotides outside the gene matches: 8. The germline CDR1 and CDR2 sequences are MDHEN and SYDVKM. The CDR3 contains 15 residues. The CDR3 DNA sequence: TGTGCCAGCACCACCGGGACAGAGTACCAAGAGACCCAGTACTTC. Residues: CASTTGTEYQETQYF. Full variable domain (remainder filled in from reference TRBV28 and TRBJ2-5): DVKVTQSSRYLVKRTGEKVFLECVQDMDHENMFWYRQDPGLGLRLIYFSYDVKMKEKGDIPEGYSVSREKKERFSLILESASTNQTSMYLCASTTGTEYQETQYFGPGTRLLVL.

This chain connects TRBV15 to TRBJ1-5; D gene ambiguous. V was cut by 0 bases and J by 3 bases, with 18 bases left in between. This CDR3 has 18 residues. Per germline, CDR1 LNHNV and CDR2 YYDKDF (reference sequence). CDR3 coding DNA: TGTGCCACCAGCAGAGATCTGGGTTTGAACGCTTACAATCAGCCCCAGCATTTT. This sequence encodes CATSRDLGLNAYNQPQHF.

This clonotype was seen repeatedly, ten times or more. The chain is built from TRBV9 and TRBJ2-7, with D possibly being TRBD1 (7 bases). CDR3 size: 13 residues. From germline, CDR1 is SGDLS and CDR2 YYNGEE. The V gene lost 4 bases and the J gene lost 4 bases, with 12 bases spanning the gap. CDR3 sequence (DNA): TGTGCCAGCAGCCCCGGGGGACAGTACGAGCAGTACTTC. As protein: CASSPGGQYEQYF.

The chain couples TRBV12-3 or TRBV12-4 to TRBJ1-5, with D possibly matching TRBD1 (6 bases). V shed 10 bases and J shed 0 bases, with 16 bases lying between them. The CDR3 is made up of 15 amino acids. The CDR3 sequence is CANRPQGYSNQPQHF. CDR3 DNA sequence: TGTGCCAACCGCCCACAGGGATATAGCAATCAGCCCCAGCATTTT.

This chain connects TRBV3-1 to TRBJ1-6, with D hard to call. Trimming cost V 0 bases and J 3 bases, with 12 bases left between them. CDR1 and CDR2 from the germline V gene are LGHDT and YNNKEL (reference sequence). The CDR3 extends over 17 amino acids. The CDR3 loop is CASSQEIGSFYNSPLHF. The CDR3, as DNA: TGTGCCAGCAGCCAAGAGATAGGGAGTTTCTATAATTCACCCCTCCACTTT.